The clone carrying this T cell receptor (beta chain) was counted once. From germline, CDR1 is KGHDR and CDR2 SFDVKD. V was pared by 6 bases and J by 2 bases, with 8 bases between. The CDR3 is 13 residues long. The data are from a study of blood T cell repertoires in COVID-19. Source study methods: Researchers report that nucleated cell counts were estimated from reference gene primer amplification. Data came from immunoSEQ multiplex PCR; TCRdb stores just in-frame clones and leaves some out. V and J calls and clone size come straight from that table; D and trimming were deduced from the DNA. The sample has under 350,000 clones, 65% to 90% seen once.

The genes are TRBV24-1 and TRBJ2-3; D uncertain. The sequence was obtained from a human donor in a cohort sampled during active COVID-19. Source material: peripheral blood. The CDR3: CATSIHSTDTQYF. Written as DNA, the CDR3 is TGTGCCACCAGTATACATTCCACAGATACGCAGTATTTT.